A single sample is the source of the 3 T cell receptor beta chains below, sequenced in a study of shared clonotypes between healthy human individuals. Positively selected for CCR7, the CD45RO-negative cells used as naive CD8 cells excluded terminally differentiated effector memory CD45RA+ cells. Libraries were prepared by immunoSEQ multiplex PCR; TCRdb keeps only in-frame clonotypes and omits some of them. This table has around 2,000,000 clones, over 85% appearing once. The sequenced sample was naive CD8+ T cells sorted from blood. The receptors derive from a man between 18 and 35 years old in good health.

The rearrangement joins TRBV4-1 to TRBJ2-3, with TRBD2 matching over 10 bases. After removal of 0 bases from V and 0 bases from J, the junction contained 6 bases not matched to a gene. Germline assignment: CDR1 MGHRA and CDR2 YSYEKL. The CDR3 consists of 18 residues. As DNA, the CDR3 is TGCGCCAGCAGCCAAGATCCTAGCGGGGGTACTAGCACAGATACGCAGTATTTT. As protein: CASSQDPSGGTSTDTQYF.

The rearrangement uses TRBV7-3 and TRBJ2-7; a possible D gene is TRBD2 (7 bases). Trimming stripped 2 bases from V and 3 bases from J, with 11 bases between. In germline, CDR1 is SGHTA, CDR2 FQGTGA. This CDR3 spans 14 amino acids. The CDR3 sequence: CASSLGGARYEQYF. The CDR3 DNA sequence: TGTGCCAGCAGCTTAGGGGGGGCCCGCTACGAGCAGTACTTC.

CDR3: CASSNQGWTEAFF. CDR3 coding DNA: TGTGCCAGCAGTAACCAGGGTTGGACTGAAGCTTTCTTT. The gene calls are TRBV25-1 and TRBJ1-1, with a tentative D call TRBD1 (5 bases). CDR1 and CDR2 (germline): MGHDK, SYGVNS. Trimming pared 5 bases from V and 5 bases from J, leaving 12 bases between. The CDR3 loop spans 13 amino acids.